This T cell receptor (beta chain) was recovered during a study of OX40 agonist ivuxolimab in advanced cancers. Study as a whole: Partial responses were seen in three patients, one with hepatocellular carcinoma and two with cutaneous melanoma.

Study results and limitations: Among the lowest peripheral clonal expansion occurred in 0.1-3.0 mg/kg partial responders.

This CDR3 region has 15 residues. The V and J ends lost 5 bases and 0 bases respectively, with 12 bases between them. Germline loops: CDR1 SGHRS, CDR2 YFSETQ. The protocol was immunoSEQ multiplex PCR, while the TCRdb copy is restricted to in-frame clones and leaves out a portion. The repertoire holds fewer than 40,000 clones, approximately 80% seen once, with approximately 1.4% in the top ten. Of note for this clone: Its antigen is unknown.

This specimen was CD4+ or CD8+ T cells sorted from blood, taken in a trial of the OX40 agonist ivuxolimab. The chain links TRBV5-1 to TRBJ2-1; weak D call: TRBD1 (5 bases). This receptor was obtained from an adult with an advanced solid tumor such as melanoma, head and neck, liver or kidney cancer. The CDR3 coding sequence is TGCGCCAGCAGTGGGGCCGGAGCCTCCTACAATGAGCAGTTCTTC. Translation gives CASSGAGASYNEQFF.